What follows describes a single T cell receptor beta chain. This clone was observed a handful of times. Its antigen target is currently unknown. Per-base quality was not reported, and no clone a single base away is much larger than it. The sample originates from a study of T cells in localized non-small cell lung cancer (dated by TCRdb to the early 2020s). Context from the whole study: Comparing tumors with uninvolved tumor-adjacent lungs, the study looked at the T cell repertoires of approximately 250 patients with early-stage NSCLC. The cohort comprised 236 treatment-naïve NSCLC patients with resected, localized lung tumors. Of the NSCLC patients, 129 were male and about a hundred were female, and the mean age was about 69 years.

TCR beta CDR3 regions were sequenced from DNA using the immunoSEQ Assay. The source study handled its data this way. T cell density was computed as TCR beta template counts normalized to usable DNA estimated by amplifying housekeeping genes. Richness was estimated using the preseqR package, with extrapolation to 400,000 templates for PBMC samples and to 120,000 templates for tissue samples. Clonality was defined as one minus Pielou's evenness. To identify tissue-enriched TCRs, differential abundance testing was run on productive amino-acid clonotypes with a minimum total count of 5 and an alpha of 0.1. Repertoire overlap between compartments was quantified with the Jaccard Index and Morisita Overlap Index. TCR beta CDR3s were clustered by GLIPH together with public tetramer-defined viral CDR3s, and at least three viral sequences plus V-gene enrichment were required for viral motifs. The source is immuneACCESS, and TCRdb retained only in-frame sequences with V and J called. Part of the clones is not carried over; for the studies checked, unresolved V genes explain less than half of this, and the remainder is unexplained. D and trimming were read from the DNA, whereas the V and J calls and clone size are those reported in that table. Counted in this sample were 2,400 or so clones; 20% to 25% of them appeared once. The ten biggest clones cover approximately 14% of the sample.

Two independent pathologists confirmed that the uninvolved adjacent lung, which was taken at least 2 cm from the tumor margin, was free of atypia. At diagnosis, peripheral blood, uninvolved tumor-adjacent lung and tumor were collected and stored as a combination of fresh-frozen and FFPE material. The germline V gene specifies MDHEN as CDR1 and SYDVKM as CDR2. Trimming removed 3 bases from V and 4 bases from J, leaving 12 bases between the germline ends. The CDR3 holds 14 amino acids from the cysteine to the phenylalanine. The retained sequence is limited to the CDR3, 42 bases, with the frame set at the first base. Broad study findings and their caveats: Because multi-region tumor sequencing was not done, intratumor heterogeneity could not be ruled out. Of the top 100 tumor clones, a median of approximately 60 were detected in paired uninvolved adjacent lung; approximately 30 were also among that lung's top 100. The highest T cell clonality was observed in uninvolved tumor-adjacent lung, where clonality exceeded that of tumor, suggesting that antigenic responses were more focused in uninvolved tumor-adjacent lung. Because the study design was exploratory, TCR variables were selected using unadjusted p-values without false-discovery rate correction. Higher T cell density in blood was associated with longer overall survival, whereas higher clonality in adjacent lung was associated with shorter survival.

This specimen consisted of normal lung tissue next to the tumor, obtained before any cancer treatment. This TCR was sampled from a man aged 40 to 70 with stage I squamous cell lung carcinoma. The rearrangement joined TRBV28 to TRBJ1-2; the D segment could be TRBD1, given 5 matching bases. The DNA sequence is as follows: TGTGCCAGCAGTTTGGTCCTCGGGGGCTATGGCTACACCTTC. Its amino acids are CASSLVLGGYGYTF.